The sequence of this TCR beta chain was determined in a study of PD-1 blockade in classical Hodgkin lymphoma. As for time point: newly diagnosed, previously untreated cHL patient sample. Study-wide points: Reports indicated that newly diagnosed patients had lower baseline TCR diversity than healthy donors did.

V shed 8 bases, J shed 4 bases, and the junction held 5 bases outside the gene matches. Germline-derived CDR1 and CDR2 are MNHNY and SVGAGI (reference sequence). This CDR3 is built from 13 residues. To note about this clone: Its antigen is unidentified.

Repertoires were generated with immunoSEQ multiplex PCR, while TCRdb's copy carries only in-frame clones and drops some. The sample holds tens of thousands of clones, just over 90% seen once. The rearrangement uses TRBV6-6 and TRBJ2-5; 9 bases are a match to TRBD1. This TCR was recovered from a human donor with classical Hodgkin lymphoma. The specimen sequenced was peripheral blood mononuclear cells (PBMCs). The CDR3 loop reads CASRGTGSETQYF. DNA for the CDR3: TGTGCCAGCCGAGGGACAGGGTCAGAGACCCAGTACTTC.